The 30 T cell receptor beta chains below were found in one sample sequenced in a study of shared clonotypes between healthy human individuals. Positive CCR7 selection of CD45RO-negative cells yielded the naive CD8 cells, and terminally differentiated effector memory CD45RA+ cells were excluded. Sequencing used immunoSEQ multiplex PCR; TCRdb keeps in-frame clones, though not all of them. The sample yields hundreds of thousands of clones, roughly 94% seen once. Sequencing was done on a sample of naive CD8+ T cells sorted from blood. The receptors were sampled from a man in his thirties or forties in good health.

The chain couples TRBV2 to TRBJ2-1; D not resolved. CDR3 size: 16 residues. The V gene's germline CDR1 is SNHLY and CDR2 FYNNEI. Trimming pared 6 bases from V and 0 bases from J, leaving 15 bases between. The CDR3 is CASSPRYLSSYNEQFF. Written as DNA, the CDR3 is TGTGCCAGCAGCCCCCGGTATCTGAGCTCCTACAATGAGCAGTTCTTC.

The V gene is TRBV5-8, the J gene TRBJ2-7; 13 bases agree with TRBD2. The germline CDR1 and CDR2 sequences are SGHTS and YDEGEE. The CDR3 runs to 15 residues. V was clipped by 4 bases and J by 7 bases; unmatched bases: 8. As DNA, the CDR3 is TGTGCCAGCAGCCTTGGGACTAGCGGGATGGGTGAGCAGTACTTC. Protein sequence: CASSLGTSGMGEQYF. The entire variable domain, with the rest obtained from reference TRBV5-8 and TRBJ2-7, is as follows: EAGVTQSPTHLIKTRGQQATLRCSPISGHTSVYWYQQALGLGLQFLLWYDEGEERNRGNFPPRFSGRQFPNYSSELNVNALELEDSALYLCASSLGTSGMGEQYFGPGTRLTVT.

The J gene is TRBJ2-7, the V gene TRBV10-3; tentatively, D is TRBD1 (6 bases). Germline V CDR1 and CDR2: ENHRY, SYGVKD. The CDR3 has 13 residues. V lost 4 bases and J 3 bases, leaving 10 bases between the germline ends. The CDR3 sequence: CAISGDRYYEQYF. The CDR3 DNA follows: TGTGCCATCAGTGGAGACAGGTACTACGAGCAGTACTTC.

The V call is TRBV11-2, the J call TRBJ2-7; 8 bases are a match to TRBD1. V dropped 3 bases and J dropped 5; count of bases not matched to a gene: 3. Germline V gene data show CDR1 as SGHAT and CDR2 as FQNNGV. This CDR3 has 13 residues. CDR3 amino acids: CASSLSGGDEQYF. Here the CDR3 DNA reads TGTGCCAGCAGCTTGTCAGGGGGCGACGAGCAGTACTTC. The whole variable domain, remainder taken from reference TRBV11-2 and TRBJ2-7, is EAGVAQSPRYKIIEKRQSVAFWCNPISGHATLYWYQQILGQGPKLLIQFQNNGVVDDSQLPKDRFSAERLKGVDSTLKIQPAKLEDSAVYLCASSLSGGDEQYFGPGTRLTVT.

The rearrangement joins TRBV2 to TRBJ2-3; D not certain. Germline V gives CDR1 SNHLY, CDR2 FYNNEI. The V end lost 7 bases, the J end lost 4 bases, and 18 bases lay between the germline ends. This CDR3 region has 15 residues. CDR3 region: CASTPTPESPDTQYF. CDR3 nucleotide sequence: TGTGCCAGCACCCCCACCCCCGAGTCCCCAGATACGCAGTATTTT. The full variable domain, completed using reference TRBV2 and TRBJ2-3, is EPEVTQTPSHQVTQMGQEVILRCVPISNHLYFYWYRQILGQKVEFLVSFYNNEISEKSEIFDDQFSVERPDGSNFTLKIRSTKLEDSAMYFCASTPTPESPDTQYFGPGTRLTVL.

The V and J genes are TRBV9 and TRBJ2-1; TRBD2 might be the D (6 bases). CDR1 is SGDLS and CDR2 is YYNGEE in the germline V gene. V was clipped by 3 bases and J by 0 bases, with 13 bases between them. The CDR3 runs 16 residues. Here the CDR3 reads CASSDRDSSSYNEQFF. CDR3 sequence (DNA): TGTGCCAGCAGCGACCGGGACTCTAGCTCCTACAATGAGCAGTTCTTC.

This chain links TRBV30 with TRBJ2-1, with D uncertain. Trimming removed 0 bases at V and 8 bases at J, with 8 bases between. This CDR3 contains 12 residues. Germline values: CDR1 GTSNPN, CDR2 SVGIG (reference sequence). CDR3 DNA sequence: TGTGCCTGGAGTGTAGGGCTAGATGAGCAGTTCTTC. It translates to CAWSVGLDEQFF.

The V call is TRBV27, the J call TRBJ2-7, with 7 bases identical to TRBD1. The length of the CDR3 is 15 residues. V gave up 3 bases and J gave up 3 bases; unmatched junction bases: 8. Germline CDR1 and CDR2: MNHEY and SMNVEV (reference sequence). The CDR3 coding sequence is TGTGCCAGCAGTTTCGGGGACAGTGGACTCTACGAGCAGTACTTC. It codes for CASSFGDSGLYEQYF.

The rearrangement links TRBV14 to TRBJ2-5; D remains unclear. The CDR3 has 18 residues. Trimming stripped 1 base from V and 3 bases from J, with 21 bases between. Germline values: CDR1 SGHDN, CDR2 FVKESK. The CDR3 DNA sequence: TGTGCCAGCAGCCAAGGTGTCAGCCCATCCGTCCAAGAAGAGACCCAGTACTTC. Protein: CASSQGVSPSVQEETQYF.

The gene calls are TRBV6-5 and TRBJ2-7, with D possibly matching TRBD2 (7 bases). CDR1 MNHEY and CDR2 SVGAGI come from the germline V gene. The CDR3 has 13 residues. V was trimmed by 2 bases and J by 6 bases, leaving 11 bases between them. The CDR3 bases are TGTGCCAGCAGTTACGGGGGGGGCCGCGAGCAGTACTTC. This gives the protein CASSYGGGREQYF.

The chain combines TRBV9 with TRBJ2-1; D might be TRBD2 (5 bases). Germline assignment: CDR1 SGDLS and CDR2 YYNGEE. Trimming cost V 0 bases and J 10 bases, with 11 bases left between them. This CDR3 contains 13 residues. This CDR3 reads CASSVGPGGEQFF. DNA of the CDR3: TGTGCCAGCAGCGTAGGGCCCGGCGGGGAGCAGTTCTTC.

This sequence joins TRBV6-6 and TRBJ2-5; the match to TRBD1 covers 7 bases. V dropped 10 bases and J dropped 5; count of bases not matched to a gene: 16. Germline V CDR1 and CDR2: MNHNY, SVGAGI (reference sequence). CDR3 length equals 15 residues. Here the CDR3 DNA reads TGTGCCACCGATCCTCGAGACAGGGCGGAGGAGACCCAGTACTTC. As protein: CATDPRDRAEETQYF.

The J gene is TRBJ2-2, the V gene TRBV7-9; D gene uncertain. The CDR3 consists of 17 residues. V lost 5 bases to trimming and J lost 0 bases, with 16 bases between them. The V gene's germline CDR1 is SEHNR and CDR2 FQNEAQ (reference sequence). The CDR3 DNA is TGTGCCAGCAGCCCCTTAAGTCTGTCAGCGAACACCGGGGAGCTGTTTTTT. Translated, it gives CASSPLSLSANTGELFF.

This clone was observed a handful of times. The V call is TRBV27, the J call TRBJ2-5; TRBD1 agrees at 11 bases. Trimming took 0 bases from V and 5 from J; bases not matched to a gene: 5. Germline V lookup: CDR1 MNHEY, CDR2 SMNVEV (reference sequence). The CDR3 loop spans 16 amino acids. The CDR3 here is CASSLSAGDRGETQYF. CDR3 DNA: TGTGCCAGCAGTTTATCGGCGGGGGACAGGGGGGAGACCCAGTACTTC.

The chain employs TRBV5-1 and TRBJ2-7; 10 nucleotides match TRBD1. The ends lost 6 bases at V and 5 bases at J; junction bases unmatched: 11. Germline values: CDR1 SGHRS, CDR2 YFSETQ. The CDR3 covers 15 residues. CDR3 coding DNA: TGCGCCAGCAAAAACCCCGGGACAGGGGCCCACGAGCAGTACTTC. It is translated as CASKNPGTGAHEQYF. The full variable domain, its missing parts supplied by reference TRBV5-1 and TRBJ2-7, is KAGVTQTPRYLIKTRGQQVTLSCSPISGHRSVSWYQQTPGQGLQFLFEYFSETQRNKGNFPGRFSGRQFSNSRSEMNVSTLELGDSALYLCASKNPGTGAHEQYFGPGTRLTVT.

This sequence joins TRBV9 and TRBJ2-1, with 7 bases matching TRBD1. J gave up 3 bases and V 3 bases, and 6 bases lay outside the gene matches. The germline gives CDR1 SGDLS, CDR2 YYNGEE. This CDR3 has 15 amino acids. In DNA form, the CDR3 reads TGTGCCAGCAGCGGACAGGGAAGTTTCTACAATGAGCAGTTCTTC. Translation: CASSGQGSFYNEQFF.

This clone was seen a single time. The J gene is TRBJ2-1, the V gene TRBV27, with D unresolved. The CDR3 is made up of 13 amino acids. Trimming took off 6 bases at V and 8 bases at J, with 14 bases between the two ends. Looked up from germline, CDR1 is MNHEY and CDR2 is SMNVEV (reference sequence). In DNA, the CDR3 is TGTGCCAGCAGCCCCTCCTCGTTTCATGAGCAGTTCTTC. Amino acids: CASSPSSFHEQFF.

The chain couples TRBV19 to TRBJ1-5, with 8 bases aligning to TRBD1. CDR3 length: 20 amino acids. The germline V gene has CDR1 LNHDA and CDR2 SQIVND (reference sequence). Unmatched junction bases numbered 19, after V lost 6 bases and J lost 0 bases. The CDR3 sequence: CASREDRGWARKNSNQPQHF. The CDR3 DNA follows: TGTGCCAGTAGGGAAGACAGGGGCTGGGCCCGCAAAAATAGCAATCAGCCCCAGCATTTT.

This chain joins TRBV7-8 and TRBJ2-7, with a possible D match to TRBD2 (6 bases). V lost 1 base, J lost 2 bases, and 9 bases lay in between. The CDR3 consists of 14 residues. CDR1 and CDR2 from the germline V gene are SGHVS and FQNEAQ. CDR3 nucleotides: TGTGCCAGCAGCTTAGGTCCGGGGGCCTACGAGCAGTACTTC. Residues: CASSLGPGAYEQYF.

Of note for this clone: Other DNA sequences from this sample encode an identical CDR3 as well. The CDR3 loop reads CASSLGSGELFF. DNA of the CDR3: TGTGCCAGCAGCTTAGGGAGCGGGGAGCTGTTTTTT. The gene calls are TRBV7-9 and TRBJ2-2; no firm D call. The germline V and J ends were trimmed by 1 base and 7 bases, with 4 bases remaining between them. The CDR3 runs to 12 residues. From germline, CDR1 is SEHNR and CDR2 FQNEAQ (reference sequence).

The chain joins TRBV29-1 to TRBJ1-4, with D maybe TRBD1 (5 bases). CDR3 length: 13 amino acids. Trimming stripped 5 bases from V and 8 bases from J, with 15 bases between. Germline V gene sequence: CDR1 SQVTM, CDR2 ANQGSEA. This CDR3 is CSVRDAKREKLFF. DNA for the CDR3: TGCAGCGTTCGGGACGCTAAGAGGGAAAAACTGTTTTTT.

The chain recombines TRBV4-3 with TRBJ2-2; 8 bases match TRBD1. Trimming cost V 8 bases and J 4 bases; bases outside gene matches: 9. Germline lookup yields CDR1 LGHNA and CDR2 YSLEER. The CDR3 is 15 amino acids. Here the CDR3 reads CASGADRAVTGELFF. As DNA, the CDR3 is TGCGCCAGCGGGGCGGACAGGGCGGTCACCGGGGAGCTGTTTTTT.

The chain is built from TRBV5-4 and TRBJ2-1; D gene unclear. Trimming took 1 base from V and 8 from J, leaving 10 bases between them. The CDR3 consists of 13 residues. Germline loops: CDR1 SGHNT, CDR2 YYREEE (reference sequence). The CDR3 here is CASSLPAGDEQFF. The CDR3 DNA follows: TGTGCCAGCAGCTTGCCGGCAGGCGATGAGCAGTTCTTC.

This sequence joins TRBV7-9 and TRBJ2-5, with 10 bases matching TRBD2. Germline CDR1 SEHNR, CDR2 FQNEAQ (reference sequence). J was trimmed by 5 bases and V by 4 bases; bases with no gene match: 7. This CDR3 is 15 amino acids long. Here the CDR3 reads CASSSLAGVGETQYF. In DNA form, the CDR3 reads TGTGCCAGCAGCTCCCTAGCGGGAGTGGGGGAGACCCAGTACTTC.

This chain links TRBV5-6 with TRBJ2-3; D is uncertain. Trimming removed 7 bases at V and 7 bases at J, with 19 bases between. The CDR3 loop spans 14 amino acids. Germline assignment: CDR1 SGHDT and CDR2 YYEEEE. CDR3 nucleotides: TGTGCCAGCGATCAGAGACAAGAAATGTATACGCAGTATTTT. As protein: CASDQRQEMYTQYF.

The chain is built from TRBV29-1 and TRBJ2-7; TRBD2 agrees at 7 bases. This CDR3 is built from 12 residues. Per germline, CDR1 SQVTM and CDR2 ANQGSEA. J lost 6 bases, V lost 4 bases, and 6 bases had no gene match. CDR3 DNA: TGCAGCGTTGTCCCGGGAGGAGCCGAGCAGTACTTC. This gives the protein CSVVPGGAEQYF.

The rearrangement joins TRBV19 to TRBJ2-1, with D possibly TRBD1 on 5 matching bases. With 4 bases removed from V and 7 bases from J, the gap between germline ends came to 5 bases. The CDR3 is made up of 11 amino acids. Looked up from germline, CDR1 is LNHDA and CDR2 is SQIVND (reference sequence). CDR3 sequence: CASSTGNEQFF. CDR3 DNA sequence: TGTGCCAGTAGTACAGGGAATGAGCAGTTCTTC.

V gene TRBV7-9 combines with J gene TRBJ2-1; D perhaps matches TRBD2 (6 bases). Trimming took 5 bases from V and 7 from J, leaving 21 bases between them. The CDR3 is 16 amino acids. Germline V CDR1 and CDR2: SEHNR, FQNEAQ (reference sequence). CDR3 residues: CASSPPGGINGNEQFF. CDR3 DNA sequence: TGTGCCAGCAGCCCCCCCGGCGGGATAAACGGGAATGAGCAGTTCTTC. The complete variable domain, with remaining parts taken from reference TRBV7-9 and TRBJ2-1, reads DTGVSQNPRHKITKRGQNVTFRCDPISEHNRLYWYRQTLGQGPEFLTYFQNEAQLEKSRLLSDRFSAERPKGSFSTLEIQRTEQGDSAMYLCASSPPGGINGNEQFFGPGTRLTVL.

This chain connects TRBV7-9 to TRBJ2-5, with 9 positions matching TRBD1. The junction had 9 bases not matched to a gene; V was cut back by 2 bases and J by 5 bases. In germline, CDR1 is SEHNR, CDR2 FQNEAQ (reference sequence). The CDR3 covers 16 residues. For the CDR3, the DNA is TGTGCCAGCAGCTTAATTACAGGGGGCTTTCGGGAGACCCAGTACTTC. This sequence encodes CASSLITGGFRETQYF.

Concerning this clone itself: The same CDR3 can be traced to other DNA sequences in this sample. This rearrangement joins TRBV28 to TRBJ2-1; possibly TRBD1 for D (5 bases). CDR1 and CDR2 (germline): MDHEN, SYDVKM. This CDR3 has 11 amino acids. Deletions cut 3 bases from V and 12 bases from J, with 9 bases between. The CDR3 sequence: CASSLGRRQFF. The DNA of the CDR3 is TGTGCCAGCAGTTTGGGGCGGAGGCAGTTCTTC.